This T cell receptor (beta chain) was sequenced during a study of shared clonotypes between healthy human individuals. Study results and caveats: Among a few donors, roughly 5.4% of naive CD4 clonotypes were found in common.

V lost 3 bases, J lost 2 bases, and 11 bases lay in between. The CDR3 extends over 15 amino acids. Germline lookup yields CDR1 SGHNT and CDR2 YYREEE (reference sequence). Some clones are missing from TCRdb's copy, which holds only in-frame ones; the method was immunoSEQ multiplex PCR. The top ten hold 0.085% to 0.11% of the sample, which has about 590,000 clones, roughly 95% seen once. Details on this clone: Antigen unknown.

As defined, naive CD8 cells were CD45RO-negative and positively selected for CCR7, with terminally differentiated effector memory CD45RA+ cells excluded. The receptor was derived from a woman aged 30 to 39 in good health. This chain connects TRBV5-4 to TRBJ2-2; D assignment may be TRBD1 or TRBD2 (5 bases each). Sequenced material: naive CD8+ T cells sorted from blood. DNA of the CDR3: TGTGCCAGCAGCTACGGGACGTACAACACCGGGGAGCTGTTTTTT. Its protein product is CASSYGTYNTGELFF.